Below, 19 T cell receptor beta chains from the same sample are listed, as sequenced in a study of T cell responses to AZD1222 COVID-19 vaccine. TCRdb's table, derived via immunoSEQ multiplex PCR, lists solely in-frame clones and lacks some. The repertoire holds 150,000 to 200,000 clones, with 90% to 95% as singletons. The starting material was peripheral blood, obtained on day 0 of AZD1222 vaccination. These receptors were taken from an adult in good health.

The sample holds one count of this clone. The V call is TRBV3-1 (or the pseudogene TRBV3-2), the J call TRBJ2-2; D not resolved. The V gene's germline CDR1 is LGHDT and CDR2 YNNKEL (reference sequence). Trimming pared 3 bases from V and 5 bases from J, leaving 13 bases between. The CDR3 spans 15 residues. DNA of the CDR3: TGTGCCAGCAGCCATAGAAAAGGAATGACCGGGGAGCTGTTTTTT. Translated: CASSHRKGMTGELFF.

This chain uses TRBV28 with TRBJ2-3; D not resolved. V lost 7 bases to trimming and J lost 6 bases, with 17 bases between them. The CDR3 extends over 14 amino acids. The germline CDR1 and CDR2 sequences are MDHEN and SYDVKM. The CDR3 nucleotides are TGTGCCAGCAACCCCGCATCAGACTGGGATACGCAGTATTTT. Translated: CASNPASDWDTQYF.

The chain carries TRBV19 and TRBJ2-5; 7 bases agree with TRBD2. CDR3 length: 15 residues. Germline CDR1 LNHDA, CDR2 SQIVND (reference sequence). J gave up 5 bases and V 1 base, and 7 bases lay outside the gene matches. CDR3 residues: CASSIGGRAGETQYF. The DNA for the CDR3 is TGTGCCAGTAGTATAGGTGGGAGGGCTGGGGAGACCCAGTACTTC.

The chain carries TRBV6-5 and TRBJ2-1; D possibly uses TRBD1 or TRBD2 (5 bases each). The length of the CDR3 is 12 residues. Trimming left V 8 bases short and J 11 bases short, with 16 bases between. The germline V gene has CDR1 MNHEY and CDR2 SVGAGI. CDR3 sequence reads: CASSIGADQQFF. In DNA, the CDR3 is TGTGCCAGCTCAATCGGGGCAGACCAGCAGTTCTTC.

This clone was seen only once. The J gene is TRBJ2-2, the V gene TRBV5-4, with D perhaps assigned TRBD1 or TRBD2 (5 bases each). The V gene's germline CDR1 is SGHNT and CDR2 YYREEE (reference sequence). V was trimmed by 0 bases and J by 5 bases, leaving 14 bases between them. This CDR3 has 16 residues. Here the CDR3 DNA reads TGTGCCAGCAGCTTGGGGGGGACCGCCGGTACCGGGGAGCTGTTTTTT. It is translated as CASSLGGTAGTGELFF.

V is TRBV7-9 and J is TRBJ2-7; D remains ambiguous. Germline V gene sequence: CDR1 SEHNR, CDR2 FQNEAQ (reference sequence). Trimming pared 4 bases from V and 7 bases from J, leaving 14 bases between. The CDR3 length is 13 residues. CDR3 protein: CASSSDGYGEQYF. The CDR3 coding sequence is TGTGCCAGCAGCTCGGACGGCTACGGAGAGCAGTACTTC. The full variable domain, rest sourced from reference TRBV7-9 and TRBJ2-7, is DTGVSQNPRHKITKRGQNVTFRCDPISEHNRLYWYRQTLGQGPEFLTYFQNEAQLEKSRLLSDRFSAERPKGSFSTLEIQRTEQGDSAMYLCASSSDGYGEQYFGPGTRLTVT.

J is TRBJ1-1 and V is TRBV7-8; the D gene is possibly TRBD1 (5 bases). This CDR3 spans 13 amino acids. V lost 5 bases and J 3 bases, leaving 10 bases between the germline ends. Germline V lookup: CDR1 SGHVS, CDR2 FQNEAQ. The CDR3 sequence is CASSIREDTEAFF. CDR3 in DNA: TGTGCCAGCAGCATCAGGGAGGACACTGAAGCTTTCTTT.

This chain links TRBV6-6 with TRBJ2-3, with TRBD1 matching 8 bases. Germline V gene data show CDR1 as MNHNY and CDR2 as SVGAGI (reference sequence). V trimming: 5 bases; J trimming: 5 bases; junction bases outside the gene matches: 9. CDR3 length equals 15 residues. The CDR3 DNA reads as TGTGCCAGCAGTAGAGGACAGGGCGTGGGAGATACGCAGTATTTT. The encoded protein is CASSRGQGVGDTQYF.

The V call is TRBV2, the J call TRBJ2-1; TRBD2 is a possible D gene (5 bases). The CDR3 loop spans 13 amino acids. Trimming took 7 bases from V and 4 from J, leaving 11 bases between them. CDR1 is SNHLY and CDR2 is FYNNEI in the germline V gene. The CDR3 bases are TGTGCCAGCACTTTAGAGGGATACAATGAGCAGTTCTTC. Translation gives CASTLEGYNEQFF.

The rearrangement uses TRBV5-1 and TRBJ2-7; 13 bases map to TRBD2. The CDR3 is 15 residues long. The J segment lost 4 bases and the V segment lost 6 bases, leaving 7 bases of the junction unmatched. Germline V gene lookup returns CDR1 SGHRS and CDR2 YFSETQ. The CDR3 protein is CASMRTSGGLYEQYF. CDR3 in DNA: TGCGCCAGCATGAGGACTAGCGGGGGACTTTACGAGCAGTACTTC.

The chain recombines TRBV6-5 with TRBJ1-2; tentative D call: TRBD1 (6 bases). Trimming left V 0 bases short and J 5 bases short, with 13 bases between. CDR1 is MNHEY, CDR2 SVGAGI, per germline. The CDR3 spans 15 residues. The CDR3 region has the DNA TGTGCCAGCAGTTACTCTGGACAGCCCGCATATGGCTACACCTTC. It is translated as CASSYSGQPAYGYTF.

The J gene is TRBJ2-5, the V gene TRBV18; 7 bases are a match to TRBD1. CDR3 length: 18 residues. Per germline, CDR1 KGHSH and CDR2 LQKENI. V gave up 3 bases and J gave up 2 bases; unmatched junction bases: 15. The CDR3 loop is CASSPIQTGPASQETQYF. CDR3 nucleotides: TGTGCCAGCTCACCCATTCAGACAGGGCCCGCCTCGCAAGAGACCCAGTACTTC.

The chain uses TRBV28 and TRBJ2-3, with 13 bases matching TRBD2. Germline V gene sequence: CDR1 MDHEN, CDR2 SYDVKM. This CDR3 region has 17 residues. With 4 bases clipped from V and 3 bases from J, the junction kept 7 bases outside the gene matches. The CDR3 nucleotides read TGTGCCAGCAGTTCCGCACTAGCGGGAGGGTGGACAGATACGCAGTATTTT. The encoded protein is CASSSALAGGWTDTQYF. The full variable domain, its missing parts supplied by reference TRBV28 and TRBJ2-3, is DVKVTQSSRYLVKRTGEKVFLECVQDMDHENMFWYRQDPGLGLRLIYFSYDVKMKEKGDIPEGYSVSREKKERFSLILESASTNQTSMYLCASSSALAGGWTDTQYFGPGTRLTVL.

The chain employs TRBV15 and TRBJ2-1; perhaps TRBD1 as D (5 bases). The CDR3 runs to 16 residues. V was pared by 1 base and J by 4 bases, with 14 bases between. The germline V gene encodes CDR1 LNHNV and CDR2 YYDKDF (reference sequence). CDR3 amino acids: CATSRGDSRPYNEQFF. The DNA for the CDR3 is TGTGCCACCAGCAGAGGTGACAGCCGGCCTTACAATGAGCAGTTCTTC. Drawing the rest from reference TRBV15 and TRBJ2-1, the complete variable domain is DAMVIQNPRYQVTQFGKPVTLSCSQTLNHNVMYWYQQKSSQAPKLLFHYYDKDFNNEADTPDNFQSRRPNTSFCFLDIRSPGLGDTAMYLCATSRGDSRPYNEQFFGPGTRLTVL.

J is TRBJ2-1 and V is TRBV7-2; 14 bases agree with TRBD2. The CDR3 extends over 16 amino acids. Trimming at V came to 4 bases and at J to 6 bases, leaving 5 bases not matched to a gene. The germline V gene has CDR1 SGHTA and CDR2 FQGNSA. CDR3 amino acids: CASSYIGLAGGNEQFF. The CDR3 DNA reads TGTGCCAGCAGCTACATCGGACTAGCGGGAGGCAATGAGCAGTTCTTC.

This chain links TRBV11-1 with TRBJ2-5; D is undetermined. V lost 1 base to trimming and J lost 7 bases, with 4 bases between them. This CDR3 comprises 11 residues. Germline loops: CDR1 SGHAT, CDR2 FQDESV (reference sequence). CDR3 amino acids: CASSLGGTQYF. The CDR3 DNA reads as TGTGCCAGCAGCTTAGGAGGGACCCAGTACTTC.

The chain links TRBV27 to TRBJ2-7; D perhaps matches TRBD1 (5 bases). Germline V gives CDR1 MNHEY, CDR2 SMNVEV (reference sequence). This CDR3 has 14 amino acids. The ends were cut back, 6 bases at V and 3 bases at J, with 15 bases in the middle. As DNA, the CDR3 is TGTGCCAGCAGGTCAGGGTTATTTGGCTACGAGCAGTACTTC. Protein sequence: CASRSGLFGYEQYF.

The chain carries TRBV28 and TRBJ1-2, with D possibly TRBD1 on 6 matching bases. V was cut by 3 bases and J by 6 bases, with 14 bases left in between. Per the germline V gene, CDR1 is MDHEN and CDR2 is SYDVKM. The CDR3 is 14 amino acids. This CDR3 reads CASSFGGPWDGYTF. The CDR3, as DNA: TGTGCCAGCAGTTTTGGGGGGCCATGGGATGGCTACACCTTC.

The chain combines TRBV28 with TRBJ2-2; the D is unclear. The germline V gene has CDR1 MDHEN and CDR2 SYDVKM. This CDR3 is 11 amino acids long. Trimming took 4 bases from V and 5 from J, leaving 2 bases between them. In DNA, the CDR3 is TGTGCCAGCAGTTCGACCGGGGAGCTGTTTTTT. This encodes CASSSTGELFF.